Below, one TCR beta chain is given with its context. cDNA came from roughly 0.5 to 1 ug RNA primed by random hexamers. Amplification of TCR beta CDR3 spanned 54 Vbeta and 13 Jbeta via immunoSEQ multiplex PCR. In TCRdb, the immunoSEQ multiplex PCR reads were re-called with MiXCR into one record per CDR3 protein. The repertoire holds fewer than 90,000 distinct CDR3 sequences, with 80% to 95% as singletons. Trimming removed 2 bases from V and 7 bases from J; junction bases left unmatched: 12. The germline gives CDR1 LGHDT, CDR2 YNNKEL (reference sequence). The CDR3 has 17 residues. The source of the sample is a study of CD8 T cells in Susac syndrome.

The source material was CD8+ T cells from PBMCs. This chain uses TRBV3-1 with TRBJ2-1, with 9 bases fitting TRBD2. This receptor was identified in a human donor with Susac syndrome. CDR3 protein: CASSQRPGGGAGNEQFF. CDR3 bases: TGTGCCAGCAGCCAAAGGCCCGGCGGGGGGGCTGGTAATGAGCAGTTCTTC.